The sequence of this T cell receptor beta chain was determined in a study of blood T cell repertoires in COVID-19. Profiling relied on immunoSEQ multiplex PCR, and the TCRdb table lists in-frame clones only, not all of them. The data show roughly 140,000 clones, with around 81% seen just once and over 8% held by the top ten. Trimming took off 4 bases at V and 4 bases at J, with 13 bases between the two ends. Looked up from germline, CDR1 is KGHSH and CDR2 is LQKENI. The CDR3 totals 14 residues. The chain links TRBV18 to TRBJ1-2; D remains ambiguous. Sequencing was done on a sample of peripheral blood. This clonotype originated in a human donor in a cohort sampled during active COVID-19. The CDR3 nucleotides are TGTGCCAGCTCACACTTAGACGGAGTCTATGGCTACACCTTC. It yields the protein CASSHLDGVYGYTF.